A selection of T cell receptor beta chains follows, all from one sample in a study of blood T cell repertoires in COVID-19. The table came from immunoSEQ multiplex PCR; TCRdb's copy has only in-frame clones and leaves some out. The table shows over 250,000 clones, with roughly 77% occurring only once. Material: peripheral blood. The receptor source for this set is a woman older than 75 with acute or convalescent COVID-19. CDR3s include the opening cysteine and the closing phenylalanine or tryptophan. D genes are given only for firm matches. Size values are once, few and many counts, or a class for expanded clones, and some rows have none.

clone_size	j_call	v_call	d_call	cdr3_aa	cdr3_nt
NA	TRBJ2-7	TRBV7-9	TRBD1	CASSLAPTGDYEQYF	TGTGCCAGCAGCTTAGCCCCGACAGGGGACTACGAGCAGTACTTC
NA	TRBJ2-1	TRBV5-4	NA	CASSRKSEHEQFF	TGTGCCAGCAGCCGTAAGAGCGAACATGAGCAGTTCTTC
NA	TRBJ2-2	TRBV7-9	NA	CASSLAGGWSGELFF	TGTGCCAGCAGCTTAGCGGGAGGTTGGTCCGGGGAGCTGTTTTTT
NA	TRBJ2-1	TRBV7-2	NA	CASSLRTGESMYNEQFF	TGTGCCAGCAGCTTGAGAACGGGGGAATCGATGTACAATGAGCAGTTCTTC
NA	TRBJ2-7	TRBV6-5	NA	CASGERQGMVQYF	TGTGCCAGCGGCGAGAGGCAGGGCATGGTGCAGTACTTC
NA	TRBJ2-7	TRBV25-1	TRBD1	CASSDPGQYEQYF	TGTGCCAGCAGTGATCCGGGACAGTACGAGCAGTACTTC
once	TRBJ2-7	TRBV4-2	NA	CASSQGRAVTYEQYF	TGTGCCAGCAGCCAAGGTCGTGCGGTAACCTACGAGCAGTACTTC
NA	TRBJ2-5	TRBV5-5	NA	CASSLVGGETQYF	TGTGCCAGCAGCTTGGTTGGCGGGGAGACCCAGTACTTC
NA	TRBJ1-6	TRBV9	NA	CASSVEGGRNSPLHF	TGTGCCAGCAGCGTAGAGGGAGGGCGGAATTCACCCCTCCACTTT
NA	TRBJ1-1	TRBV3-1/TRBV3-2	NA	CASSPNEKAFF	TGTGCCAGCAGCCCCAACGAGAAAGCTTTCTTT
NA	TRBJ2-7	TRBV14	NA	CASSQEGALTFNEQYF	TGTGCCAGCAGCCAAGAAGGGGCCCTGACTTTTAACGAGCAGTACTTC
NA	TRBJ1-6	TRBV3-1/TRBV3-2	NA	CASSPGIDSPLHF	TGTGCCAGCAGCCCCGGGATTGATTCACCCCTCCACTTT
NA	TRBJ2-1	TRBV5-1	TRBD1	CASSLPGTGGAVAGQWSSYNEQFF	TGCGCCAGCAGCTTGCCCGGGACAGGGGGCGCGGTAGCGGGGCAATGGAGCTCCTACAATGAGCAGTTCTTC
NA	TRBJ1-5	TRBV5-5	TRBD1	CASSLDRGNQPQHF	TGTGCCAGCAGCTTGGACAGGGGGAACCAGCCCCAGCATTTT
NA	TRBJ2-1	TRBV19	TRBD2	CASSIGGRVAEQFF	TGTGCCAGTAGTATCGGGGGGAGGGTTGCTGAGCAGTTCTTC
NA	TRBJ2-5	TRBV10-3	TRBD2	CATEASGVLETQYF	TGTGCCACCGAGGCTAGCGGGGTACTGGAGACCCAGTACTTC
NA	TRBJ1-1	TRBV6-6	NA	CASSSSSVTEAFF	TGTGCCAGCAGTTCCTCTTCCGTCACTGAAGCTTTCTTT